This T cell receptor beta chain was captured in a study of blood T cell repertoires in COVID-19. Germline assignment: CDR1 MNHNS and CDR2 SASEGT. Losses at the gene ends were 6 bases for V and 13 bases for J; bases not matched to a gene: 18. The CDR3 totals 16 residues. The method was immunoSEQ multiplex PCR; TCRdb's version includes in-frame clones alone and lacks a portion of them. Of just over 300,000 clones listed, roughly nine tenths were seen once; the top ten hold around 2.1%. Material for sequencing was peripheral blood. The sequence came from a man in his late teens or twenties with active or convalescent COVID-19. The chain carries TRBV6-1 and TRBJ1-4, with TRBD1 matching over 9 bases. This CDR3 reads CASREPPGQGRVRLFF. CDR3 nucleotides: TGTGCCAGCAGAGAACCCCCGGGACAGGGAAGGGTCCGACTGTTTTTT.